The clone carrying this TCR beta chain was seen a few times. Its antigen is unidentified. CDR3 length: 14 amino acids. The V end was cut by 7 bases, the J end by 0 bases, with 12 bases between. CDR1 is LGHNT and CDR2 is FRNRAP in the germline V gene. This entry comes from a study of T cell repertoires in cytomegalovirus infection. Study-wide points: The ex vivo response was dominated by HLA-C-restricted CMV-specific TCR beta clonotypes. Identification of carriers of CMV plus the relevant HLA was performed using cumulative public TCR beta family frequency.

MiXCR, applied by TCRdb to the reads, yields one record per CDR3 protein. The data show some 450,000 distinct CDR3 sequences, about 33% seen once. The rearrangement uses TRBV12-5 and TRBJ2-5; the D gene is possibly TRBD2 (5 bases). Sequenced sample: PBMCs. The TCR sequence derives from a human donor in good health (CMV status not recorded). Some clones in this sample may be carry-over from other donors' samples. CDR3 amino acids: CASANSGNQETQYF. For the CDR3, the DNA is TGTGCTAGTGCCAACTCGGGGAACCAAGAGACCCAGTACTTC.